This T cell receptor beta chain is from a study of T-cell reconstitution after alpha-beta-depleted transplantation in children listed by TCRdb under 2016. General notes on the study: T-cell immune reconstitution after TCRalphabeta/CD19-depleted allogeneic hematopoietic cell transplantation in children was quantitatively tracked in the study by means of TCR repertoire profiling. General study outcomes and caveats: The frequencies of hyperexpanded clones fell over the following months, and after one year, T-cell counts and TCRbeta diversity were mostly attributed to newly produced T cells. The high TCRbeta diversity at day 60 in some patients was ascribed to recipient T cells and intrathymic progenitors that had survived conditioning. Apparently early alphabetaT-cell count recovery about two months after transplant reportedly relied on only several hundred rapidly expanded clones derived from non-depleted graft cells.

This clonotype was counted ten times or more. The antigen this receptor binds is unknown. Base-call qualities are not available, and no considerably larger clone is one nucleotide away. In the paper's terms, the treatment or condition label means: allogeneic hematopoietic cell transplantation with graft depleted of TCRalphabeta T cells and CD19 B cells. The children who served as transplant recipients had been given grafts of TCRalphabeta/CD19-depleted allogeneic hematopoietic cells. The CDR3 contains 13 residues, cysteine and phenylalanine counted. Only CDR3 DNA is held: 39 bases, read in frame from base 1. V is pared back by 6 bases and J by 0 bases, with 9 bases lying between the germline termini. In the germline V gene (reference sequence), CDR1 corresponds to DFQATT and CDR2 to SNEGSKA. Libraries were prepared through PCR. Sequencing used an Illumina HiSeq 2500. Molecular barcoding was employed in the preparation of TCR libraries, with unique molecular identifiers being used to normalize TCRbeta repertoire quantification. Through fastp at Q25 and MiXCR, TCRdb rebuilt clones from the public reads, retaining in-frame beta chains. A single entry per CDR3 protein holds the most common genes and DNA from its merged rows. This sample lists 600,000 to 800,000 distinct CDR3 sequences; around 12% were detected once. Approximately 0.8% of the sample rests with the top ten.

The specimen comprised PBMCs, sampled before TCRalphabeta/CD19-depleted stem cell transplant. The chain joins TRBV20-1 to TRBJ2-4; possibly the D gene is TRBD1, per 6 matching bases. The source is a girl aged 2-15 years with congenital amegakaryocytic thrombocytopenia, due to receive a stem cell transplant. The CDR3 protein sequence reads: CSAADRAKNIQYF. The DNA sequence follows: TGCAGTGCCGCGGACAGAGCCAAAAACATTCAGTACTTC.